The rows below give T cell receptor beta chains drawn from one sample of a study of T cell responses to AZD1222 COVID-19 vaccine. Only in-frame clones appear in the TCRdb table, and some are missing; sequencing was by immunoSEQ multiplex PCR. Here the sample spans more than 95,000 clones, approximately 89% being singletons. Sequenced here: peripheral blood, sampled 28 days after the second dose of the MenACWY control vaccine. All receptors derive from an adult who received the MenACWY meningococcal vaccine as a control. Both conserved end residues are part of each CDR3. D genes are given only for firm matches. Size is omitted from some rows. Given values are once, few, many or a class for expanded clones.

TRBJ2-2	-	once	TRBV6-2/TRBV6-3	CASSYLRLGGRLTGELFF	TGTGCCAGCAGTTACCTCAGACTCGGGGGTAGGCTTACCGGGGAGCTGTTTTTT
TRBJ2-2	TRBD1	once	TRBV28	CASSRTGQNTGELFF	TGTGCCAGCAGTCGGACAGGTCAGAACACCGGGGAGCTGTTTTTT
TRBJ1-5	-	-	TRBV20-1	CSASIAGSLMQPQHF	TGCAGTGCTAGTATTGCAGGGTCCCTCATGCAGCCCCAGCATTTT
TRBJ2-7	-	-	TRBV5-1	CASSLGSLTYEQYF	TGCGCCAGCAGCTTAGGCAGTCTAACCTACGAGCAGTACTTC
TRBJ2-7	-	-	TRBV15	CATSRETGYEQYF	TGTGCCACCAGCAGGGAGACAGGCTACGAGCAGTACTTC
TRBJ1-1	-	-	TRBV9	CASSARRSGTEAFF	TGTGCCAGCAGCGCCCGCCGCAGTGGCACTGAAGCTTTCTTT
TRBJ2-3	TRBD2	-	TRBV5-1	CASSLAKSASGGSTDTQYF	TGCGCCAGCAGCTTGGCGAAATCGGCTAGCGGGGGGTCCACAGATACGCAGTATTTT
TRBJ2-7	-	few	TRBV6-2/TRBV6-3	CASSYSNGGYYEQYF	TGTGCCAGCAGTTACTCAAATGGGGGTTACTACGAGCAGTACTTC
TRBJ1-6	-	-	TRBV30	CASTRGFRSSYNSPLHF	TGTGCCTCCACGAGGGGGTTCCGAAGCTCCTATAATTCACCCCTCCACTTT
TRBJ1-1	-	few	TRBV29-1	CSGTRDTEAFF	TGCAGCGGGACCAGGGACACTGAAGCTTTCTTT
TRBJ2-3	-	once	TRBV18	CASSPGTDTQYF	TGTGCCAGCTCACCAGGTACAGATACGCAGTATTTT
TRBJ2-5	TRBD2	-	TRBV6-2/TRBV6-3	CASSYSGRETQYF	TGTGCCAGCAGTTACTCCGGGAGGGAGACCCAGTACTTC
TRBJ2-7	-	-	TRBV7-2	CASSLADSSTYEQYF	TGTGCCAGCAGCTTAGCAGACAGCTCAACCTACGAGCAGTACTTC
TRBJ2-2	-	-	TRBV12-5	CASGSTEGTYTGELFF	TGTGCTAGTGGTTCAACGGAGGGCACCTACACCGGGGAGCTGTTTTTT
TRBJ2-7	-	once	TRBV19	CATGTDGYEQYF	TGTGCTACCGGGACCGACGGCTACGAGCAGTACTTC
TRBJ1-1	-	-	TRBV5-6	CASSPPGPKEGTEAFF	TGTGCCAGCAGCCCCCCCGGACCTAAAGAGGGCACTGAAGCTTTCTTT
TRBJ2-7	TRBD1	-	TRBV6-5	CASSLMDRDEQYF	TGTGCCAGCAGCCTCATGGACAGGGACGAGCAGTACTTC
TRBJ1-5	-	-	TRBV7-2	CASSLGNVGQPQHF	TGTGCCAGCAGCTTAGGAAACGTCGGGCAGCCCCAGCATTTT
TRBJ1-1	-	-	TRBV21-1	CASSRLQHGTGANTEAFF	TGTGCCAGCAGCCGTTTGCAGCACGGGACAGGAGCGAACACTGAAGCTTTCTTT
TRBJ1-1	-	once	TRBV6-5	CASSSETEAFF	TGTGCCAGCAGTTCCGAGACGGAAGCTTTCTTT
TRBJ1-1	TRBD1	-	TRBV6-2/TRBV6-3	CASSYAGTGPNTEAFF	TGTGCCAGCAGTTACGCGGGGACAGGGCCGAACACTGAAGCTTTCTTT
TRBJ1-3	TRBD1	once	TRBV7-6	CASSLSGDRGPNTIYF	TGTGCCAGCAGCTTATCCGGGGACAGGGGTCCCAACACCATATATTTT
TRBJ2-2	TRBD2	-	TRBV14	CASSQDWRLADKNTGELFF	TGTGCCAGCAGCCAAGATTGGAGACTAGCGGACAAAAACACCGGGGAGCTGTTTTTT
TRBJ2-2	-	-	TRBV18	CASSPRDTGELFF	TGTGCCAGCTCACCGCGGGACACCGGGGAGCTGTTTTTT
TRBJ1-4	-	once	TRBV9	CASSLGTNREKLFF	TGTGCCAGCAGCCTGGGGACAAATCGTGAAAAACTGTTTTTT
TRBJ2-7	-	-	TRBV28	CASSLFRGYEQYF	TGTGCCAGCAGTTTATTTAGGGGCTACGAGCAGTACTTC
TRBJ2-2	-	-	TRBV5-6	CASSLGPRTALGGELFF	TGTGCCAGCAGCTTGGGCCCGCGGACAGCGTTGGGCGGGGAGCTGTTTTTT
TRBJ1-4	-	-	TRBV7-2	CASSQSGNSNEKLFF	TGTGCCAGCAGCCAAAGTGGCAATTCTAATGAAAAACTGTTTTTT
TRBJ2-3	TRBD2	-	TRBV5-4	CASSLDGTTTDTQYF	TGTGCCAGCAGCTTGGATGGGACTACCACAGATACGCAGTATTTT
TRBJ1-5	-	-	TRBV3-1/TRBV3-2	CASSQNQPQHF	TGTGCCAGCAGCCAAAATCAGCCCCAGCATTTT
TRBJ1-5	TRBD1	-	TRBV27	CASSYRGGNQPQHF	TGTGCCAGCAGTTACAGGGGAGGGAATCAGCCCCAGCATTTT
TRBJ1-2	-	-	TRBV2	CATTRGGRLGYTF	TGTGCCACGACCAGGGGCGGAAGGTTGGGCTACACCTTC
TRBJ1-1	-	-	TRBV6-6	CASSYWDTEAFF	TGTGCCAGCAGCTACTGGGACACTGAAGCTTTCTTT
TRBJ2-3	-	-	TRBV6-4	CASSDQRGDTQYF	TGTGCCAGCAGTGACCAAAGGGGTGATACGCAGTATTTT
TRBJ1-2	-	-	TRBV7-2	CASSLQGVYGYTF	TGTGCCAGCAGCCTACAGGGCGTCTATGGCTACACCTTC